These 20 T cell receptor beta chains were sequenced from one sample in a study of T cells in lung cancer brain metastases. TCRdb keeps only in-frame clones here, not all; method: immunoSEQ multiplex PCR. The sample has 4,400 or so clones; around nine tenths are singletons. Sequencing was carried out using tumor tissue from the primary lung tumor. The receptors stem from a woman between 50 and 59 years old with non-small cell lung cancer.

J is TRBJ2-3 and V is TRBV28; 8 bases map to TRBD2. V gave up 4 bases and J gave up 4 bases; unmatched junction bases: 10. CDR1 and CDR2 (germline): MDHEN, SYDVKM. The CDR3 has 16 residues. CDR3 coding DNA: TGTGCCAGCAGTTCCTTAGCGGGAAGCGGTCCAGATACGCAGTATTTT. This gives the protein CASSSLAGSGPDTQYF.

This rearrangement joins TRBV9 to TRBJ1-1; TRBD1 aligns across 9 bases. The CDR3 is 16 amino acids. With 0 bases clipped from V and 2 bases from J, the junction kept 5 bases outside the gene matches. The germline CDR1 and CDR2 sequences are SGDLS and YYNGEE. This CDR3 is CASSVDDTGGNTEAFF. The CDR3 DNA reads as TGTGCCAGCAGCGTAGACGATACAGGGGGCAACACTGAAGCTTTCTTT.

Comment on this clone: The sample carries other DNA sequences with the same CDR3. This chain uses TRBV7-9 with TRBJ1-4, with unresolved D. Germline assignment: CDR1 SEHNR and CDR2 FQNEAQ (reference sequence). V dropped 4 bases and J dropped 8 bases, with 26 bases sitting between them. The CDR3 runs to 18 residues. This CDR3 is CASSSPPGFAFPGEKLFF. DNA of the CDR3: TGTGCCAGCAGCTCTCCCCCGGGATTTGCTTTTCCGGGGGAAAAACTGTTTTTT.

This clone is judged large (0.1 to 1%). The chain couples TRBV2 to TRBJ2-7; 8 bases agree with TRBD2. The CDR3 is made up of 13 amino acids. The germline V gene encodes CDR1 SNHLY and CDR2 FYNNEI. Losses at the gene ends were 3 bases for V and 4 bases for J; bases not matched to a gene: 2. Written as DNA, the CDR3 is TGTGCCAGCAGTGATGAGCGGGAGTACGAGCAGTACGTC. It is translated as CASSDEREYEQYV.

The rearrangement uses TRBV27 and TRBJ2-1; 7 bases agree with TRBD2. This CDR3 contains 17 residues. Per germline, CDR1 MNHEY and CDR2 SMNVEV (reference sequence). Trimming at V came to 2 bases and at J to 5 bases, leaving 12 bases not matched to a gene. CDR3 sequence (DNA): TGTGCCAGCAGTTTAGGGGGGGTGGGACTACGCAACAATGAGCAGTTCTTC. Its translation is CASSLGGVGLRNNEQFF.

The chain uses TRBV18 and TRBJ1-1; D is unresolved. Looked up from germline, CDR1 is KGHSH and CDR2 is LQKENI. This CDR3 is 13 amino acids long. Trimming removed 2 bases at V and 1 base at J, with 5 bases between. CDR3: CASSPAENTEAFF. For the CDR3, the DNA is TGTGCCAGCTCACCAGCCGAGAACACTGAAGCTTTCTTT.

The chain combines TRBV28 with TRBJ1-3; TRBD1 aligns across 8 bases. The CDR3 sequence is 14 residues long. J lost 2 bases, V lost 3 bases, and 0 bases had no gene match. CDR1 MDHEN and CDR2 SYDVKM come from the germline V gene. The CDR3 sequence: CASSFRGPGNTIYF. CDR3 DNA: TGTGCCAGCAGTTTCAGGGGGCCTGGAAACACCATATATTTT. Drawing the rest from reference TRBV28 and TRBJ1-3, the complete variable domain is DVKVTQSSRYLVKRTGEKVFLECVQDMDHENMFWYRQDPGLGLRLIYFSYDVKMKEKGDIPEGYSVSREKKERFSLILESASTNQTSMYLCASSFRGPGNTIYFGEGSWLTVV.

This clone has just a few counts. Distinct nucleotide sequences in the sample also encode this CDR3. The chain links TRBV5-6 to TRBJ2-1; D may correspond to TRBD1 or TRBD2 (5 bases each). CDR3 length: 16 residues. Trimming left V 2 bases short and J 7 bases short, with 19 bases between. Germline values: CDR1 SGHDT, CDR2 YYEEEE. The CDR3 region is CASSFSGQALLNEQFF. The DNA for the CDR3 is TGTGCCAGCAGCTTCTCGGGGCAAGCCTTACTGAATGAGCAGTTCTTC. The full variable domain, completed using reference TRBV5-6 and TRBJ2-1, is DAGVTQSPTHLIKTRGQQVTLRCSPKSGHDTVSWYQQALGQGPQFIFQYYEEEERQRGNFPDRFSGHQFPNYSSELNVNALLLGDSALYLCASSFSGQALLNEQFFGPGTRLTVL.

The chain combines TRBV29-1 with TRBJ2-1, with 9 bases fitting TRBD2. The V gene end was trimmed by 0 bases and the J gene end by 8 bases; junction bases not matched to a gene: 11. This CDR3 is 16 amino acids long. CDR1 and CDR2 from the germline V gene are SQVTM and ANQGSEA. This CDR3 reads CSVEDRLRTSVDEQFF. As DNA, the CDR3 is TGCAGCGTTGAAGATAGGCTGAGGACTAGCGTTGATGAGCAGTTCTTC.

For this clone: The junction shows a germline mismatch at one end, possibly a read error. The V gene is TRBV5-1, the J gene TRBJ1-1; D might be TRBD1 (5 bases). Per germline, CDR1 SGHRS and CDR2 YFSETQ. The CDR3 is made up of 14 amino acids. CDR3 DNA: TGCGCCAGCAGCCCCGGACAAACGAACACTGAAGTTTTCTTT. It is translated as CASSPGQTNTEVFF. Together with reference TRBV5-1 and TRBJ1-1, the CDR3 gives the full variable domain: KAGVTQTPRYLIKTRGQQVTLSCSPISGHRSVSWYQQTPGQGLQFLFEYFSETQRNKGNFPGRFSGRQFSNSRSEMNVSTLELGDSALYLCASSPGQTNTEVFFGQGTRLTVV.

V usage is TRBV7-2 and J usage is TRBJ1-2, with D maybe TRBD1 (5 bases). The CDR3 runs 15 residues. Germline assignment: CDR1 SGHTA and CDR2 FQGNSA. V was shortened by 0 bases and J by 1 base, with 9 bases between the two germline ends. This CDR3 reads CASSLAGLYNYGYTF. The CDR3 bases are TGTGCCAGCAGCTTAGCGGGACTCTATAACTATGGCTACACCTTC.

Only a few counts were recorded for this clone. This chain uses TRBV4-1 with TRBJ2-1; D unresolved. V was pared by 0 bases and J by 0 bases, with 15 bases between. The CDR3 has 18 residues. CDR1 is MGHRA and CDR2 is YSYEKL in the germline V gene. This chain's CDR3 is CASSQDFGNGLSYNEQFF. In DNA, the CDR3 is TGCGCCAGCAGCCAAGATTTTGGAAACGGTCTCTCCTACAATGAGCAGTTCTTC.

This clone was observed once. The CDR3: CASSEDRGQSYGYTF. The CDR3 region has the DNA TGTGCCAGCAGTGAAGACCGAGGACAGAGCTATGGCTACACCTTC. J is TRBJ1-2 and V is TRBV6-1, with D perhaps TRBD1 (6 bases). CDR1 MNHNS and CDR2 SASEGT come from the germline V gene. The CDR3 is 15 residues long. V was trimmed by 1 base and J by 4 bases, leaving 13 bases between them.

Of note for this clone: At one of its ends the junction is not consistent with the germline gene, which may arise from a read error. The chain employs TRBV10-2 and TRBJ1-2; no clear D gene. CDR3 size: 13 residues. CDR1 is WSHSY and CDR2 is SAAADI in the germline V gene. The CDR3 DNA is TGCGCCAGCAGTGAGTCAAGGAACTCTGGCTACACCTTC. Translation gives CASSESRNSGYTF.

V usage is TRBV9 and J usage is TRBJ2-5; TRBD1 or TRBD2 may be the D gene (5 bases each). This CDR3 spans 16 amino acids. V was clipped by 4 bases and J by 1 base, with 17 bases between them. CDR1 is SGDLS and CDR2 is YYNGEE in the germline V gene. CDR3 nucleotide sequence: TGTGCCAGCAGCCCTAGTAGTGACGGGACCCAAGAGACCCAGTACTTC. Amino acid sequence: CASSPSSDGTQETQYF.

Concerning this clone itself: The germline gene is not matched at one end of the junction; a read error may be the cause. This chain uses TRBV6-1 with TRBJ1-1, with 7 bases fitting TRBD1. The CDR3 runs to 13 residues. CDR1 is MNHNS, CDR2 SASEGT, per germline. The CDR3 reads CVSSPTGATSAFF. DNA for the CDR3: TGTGTCAGCAGTCCCACAGGGGCTACTTCAGCTTTCTTT.

The chain couples TRBV7-9 to TRBJ2-1; perhaps TRBD2 as D (6 bases). The germline CDR1 and CDR2 sequences are SEHNR and FQNEAQ (reference sequence). The CDR3 sequence is 15 residues long. Trimming took 0 bases from V and 8 from J, leaving 14 bases between them. DNA for the CDR3: TGTGCCAGCAGCTTAGCAGGCCTAGGGGAGGATGAGCAGTTCTTC. It codes for CASSLAGLGEDEQFF.

The rearrangement joins TRBV19 to TRBJ2-1, with 11 bases fitting TRBD2. J gave up 5 bases and V 3 bases, and 3 bases lay outside the gene matches. The CDR3 covers 15 residues. CDR1 and CDR2 (germline): LNHDA, SQIVND (reference sequence). The DNA for the CDR3 is TGTGCCAGTAGTATTACTAGCGGGGGCCACAATGAGCAGTTCTTC. Protein sequence: CASSITSGGHNEQFF.

This sequence joins TRBV27 and TRBJ2-1; 8 bases agree with TRBD2. CDR1 MNHEY and CDR2 SMNVEV come from the germline V gene (reference sequence). J gave up 4 bases and V 7 bases, and 9 bases lay outside the gene matches. This CDR3 comprises 15 residues. The CDR3 is CASNSPSGRYNEQFF. CDR3 DNA sequence: TGTGCCAGCAATTCCCCCAGCGGGAGATACAATGAGCAGTTCTTC.

The chain combines TRBV19 with TRBJ2-1; D is unclear. The CDR3 spans 14 residues. Trimming left V 4 bases short and J 7 bases short, with 14 bases between. Germline values: CDR1 LNHDA, CDR2 SQIVND (reference sequence). CDR3 sequence: CASSTTLSMNEQFF. The CDR3 DNA is TGTGCCAGTAGTACCACGCTAAGTATGAATGAGCAGTTCTTC.